The next 31 T cell receptor beta chains were all read from a single sample in a study of blood T cell repertoires in COVID-19. The method was immunoSEQ multiplex PCR; TCRdb's version includes in-frame clones alone and lacks a portion of them. The top ten hold 8% of the sample, which has approximately 160,000 clones, around 80% seen once. Sequences were obtained from PBMCs or T cells enriched from blood (not recorded which). These receptors came from a woman aged 45-65 years who had recovered from COVID-19.

The chain couples TRBV3-1 (or the pseudogene TRBV3-2) to TRBJ1-2; D is uncertain. CDR1 LGHDT and CDR2 YNNKEL come from the germline V gene (reference sequence). V was trimmed by 1 base and J by 8 bases, leaving 5 bases between them. The CDR3 contains 11 residues. The CDR3 coding sequence is TGTGCCAGCAGCCAAGCTTTCGGCTACACCTTC. The encoded protein is CASSQAFGYTF.

The chain combines TRBV19 with TRBJ1-1, with 8 bases fitting TRBD1. CDR1 is LNHDA, CDR2 SQIVND, per germline (reference sequence). With V trimmed by 7 bases and J by 5 bases, 9 bases remained unmatched. The CDR3 has 14 amino acids. The CDR3 protein is CASTTGQGWTEAFF. CDR3 bases: TGTGCCAGTACCACCGGACAGGGATGGACTGAAGCTTTCTTT.

This chain connects TRBV5-1 to TRBJ1-3, with 9 bases lining up with TRBD1. CDR1 is SGHRS and CDR2 is YFSETQ in the germline V gene. V shed 0 bases, J shed 7 bases, and the junction held 5 bases outside the gene matches. CDR3 length equals 15 residues. The CDR3 reads CASSLAPQGANTIYF. The CDR3 DNA reads as TGCGCCAGCAGCTTGGCCCCACAGGGGGCCAACACCATATATTTT.

The chain combines TRBV7-2 with TRBJ2-7; 7 bases fit TRBD2. Germline V CDR1 and CDR2: SGHTA, FQGNSA. V lost 3 bases and J lost 5; bases outside the gene matches: 7. The length of the CDR3 is 14 residues. CDR3 sequence (DNA): TGTGCCAGCAGCTTGCAGCGGGGTAGAAACGAGCAGTACTTC. This sequence encodes CASSLQRGRNEQYF.

This chain uses TRBV6-5 with TRBJ1-5; D is unclear. The CDR3 consists of 13 residues. The V end was cut by 2 bases, the J end by 8 bases, with 10 bases between. Germline V gives CDR1 MNHEY, CDR2 SVGAGI. The CDR3 sequence: CASSYDGWEPQHF. The CDR3 coding sequence is TGTGCCAGCAGTTACGACGGGTGGGAGCCCCAGCATTTT.

This rearrangement joins TRBV9 to TRBJ2-1; maybe TRBD2 (5 bases). V lost 0 bases to trimming and J lost 0 bases, with 10 bases between them. CDR1 SGDLS and CDR2 YYNGEE come from the germline V gene. The CDR3 totals 16 residues. DNA for the CDR3: TGTGCCAGCAGCGTAGTGGCTAGCCTCTCCTACAATGAGCAGTTCTTC. Residues: CASSVVASLSYNEQFF.

The CDR3 sequence: CASSVGQGSFYGYTF. CDR3 in DNA: TGTGCCAGCAGCGTAGGACAGGGCTCCTTTTATGGCTACACCTTC. The chain carries TRBV9 and TRBJ1-2; 7 nucleotides align to TRBD1. After removal of 0 bases from V and 5 bases from J, the junction contained 7 bases not matched to a gene. Germline V gene data show CDR1 as SGDLS and CDR2 as YYNGEE. The CDR3 spans 15 residues.

The rearrangement uses TRBV10-3 and TRBJ1-5; 8 bases agree with TRBD1. The length of the CDR3 is 17 residues. With V trimmed by 0 bases and J by 2 bases, 6 bases remained unmatched. Per germline, CDR1 ENHRY and CDR2 SYGVKD. The CDR3 spells CAISESQGASGNQPQHF. DNA for the CDR3: TGTGCCATCAGTGAGTCTCAGGGGGCCTCGGGCAATCAGCCCCAGCATTTT.

The J gene is TRBJ1-1, the V gene TRBV11-1; 12 positions agree with TRBD1. Per germline, CDR1 SGHAT and CDR2 FQDESV (reference sequence). The CDR3 extends over 14 amino acids. V shed 2 bases and J 11 bases; nucleotides not matched to a gene: 6. CDR3 region: CASSLTGTGGMAFF. The CDR3 bases are TGTGCCAGCAGCTTAACCGGGACAGGGGGCATGGCTTTCTTT.

The sample holds a few counts of this clone. The chain employs TRBV2 and TRBJ2-3; possible D gene TRBD1, 6 bases. Germline CDR1 SNHLY, CDR2 FYNNEI. The CDR3 consists of 14 residues. Between the trimmed V and J ends, which lost 6 bases and 0 bases, there was a span of 10 bases. CDR3 sequence reads: CASRTGSSTDTQYF. As DNA, the CDR3 is TGTGCCAGCAGGACAGGCTCTAGCACAGATACGCAGTATTTT. The variable domain in full, completed from reference TRBV2 and TRBJ2-3, reads EPEVTQTPSHQVTQMGQEVILRCVPISNHLYFYWYRQILGQKVEFLVSFYNNEISEKSEIFDDQFSVERPDGSNFTLKIRSTKLEDSAMYFCASRTGSSTDTQYFGPGTRLTVL.

The CDR3 loop is CASSPQGVEKLFF. As DNA, the CDR3 is TGTGCCAGCAGCCCTCAAGGGGTTGAAAAACTGTTTTTT. This chain joins TRBV3-1 (or the pseudogene TRBV3-2) and TRBJ1-4, with D perhaps matching TRBD1 (5 bases). CDR1 is LGHDT and CDR2 is YNNKEL in the germline V gene (reference sequence). The CDR3 runs to 13 residues. Trimming pared 4 bases from V and 7 bases from J, leaving 10 bases between.

This clone showed up just a few times. The V gene is TRBV27, the J gene TRBJ2-5; TRBD2 might be the D (6 bases). V lost 2 bases and J lost 5, with 9 bases in between. CDR1 MNHEY and CDR2 SMNVEV come from the germline V gene (reference sequence). The CDR3 sequence is 13 residues long. CDR3 protein: CASSLGGRETQYF. The CDR3 DNA sequence: TGTGCCAGCAGTTTAGGAGGGAGGGAGACCCAGTACTTC.

This chain joins TRBV19 and TRBJ2-1; 10 bases are a match to TRBD1. Germline values: CDR1 LNHDA, CDR2 SQIVND (reference sequence). The J segment lost 9 bases and the V segment lost 3 bases, leaving 2 bases of the junction unmatched. There are 13 residues in the CDR3. Here the CDR3 DNA reads TGTGCCAGTAGTATTGGACAGGGGGTTGAGCAGTTCTTC. This encodes CASSIGQGVEQFF. Supplemented by reference TRBV19 and TRBJ2-1, the full variable domain reads DGGITQSPKYLFRKEGQNVTLSCEQNLNHDAMYWYRQDPGQGLRLIYYSQIVNDFQKGDIAEGYSVSREKKESFPLTVTSAQKNPTAFYLCASSIGQGVEQFFGPGTRLTVL.

This clone was seen only once. V and J are TRBV9 and TRBJ2-7; D unresolved. V was shortened by 0 bases and J by 0 bases, with 7 bases between the two germline ends. This CDR3 spans 14 amino acids. Germline V lookup: CDR1 SGDLS, CDR2 YYNGEE. DNA of the CDR3: TGTGCCAGCAGCGTAGATGGCAGCTCCTACGAGCAGTACTTC. Encoded protein: CASSVDGSSYEQYF.

This clone was recorded only once. The rearrangement joins TRBV7-9 to TRBJ2-7; weak D call: TRBD2 (5 bases). The CDR3 loop spans 16 amino acids. Germline lookup yields CDR1 SEHNR and CDR2 FQNEAQ (reference sequence). V lost 5 bases and J lost 2, with 19 bases in between. CDR3 coding DNA: TGTGCCAGCAGCACCCAGCGGCCCGGAGAACCCTACGAGCAGTACTTC. Translation: CASSTQRPGEPYEQYF.

The rearrangement links TRBV29-1 to TRBJ2-6; D is perhaps TRBD1 (5 bases). Germline CDR1 SQVTM, CDR2 ANQGSEA. The CDR3 has 13 residues. Trimming left V 6 bases short and J 4 bases short, with 10 bases between. CDR3 DNA sequence: TGCAGCGTCCAGGGTCTAGGGGCCAACGTCCTGACTTTC. Protein sequence: CSVQGLGANVLTF.

This clone appeared a single time. This chain uses TRBV7-3 with TRBJ2-1; no firm D call. V was clipped by 4 bases and J by 7 bases, with 5 bases between them. CDR1 and CDR2 (germline): SGHTA, FQGTGA. The CDR3 consists of 11 residues. As DNA, the CDR3 is TGTGCCAGCAGCTCCGGTAATGAGCAGTTCTTC. It encodes CASSSGNEQFF.

The chain has TRBV29-1 and TRBJ1-1; maybe TRBD1 (6 bases). The CDR3 sequence is 12 residues long. With 6 bases removed from V and 1 base from J, the gap between germline ends came to 9 bases. The germline V gene encodes CDR1 SQVTM and CDR2 ANQGSEA. This CDR3 is CSVKTGNTEAFF. The CDR3 bases are TGCAGCGTGAAGACAGGGAACACTGAAGCTTTCTTT.

DNA of the CDR3: TGTGCCAGCAGCGCTCTGAGCGGGGGGACTCCCAGTGAGCAGTTCTTC. Protein product: CASSALSGGTPSEQFF. The chain links TRBV9 to TRBJ2-1, with 9 bases lining up with TRBD2. Germline CDR1 reads SGDLS; CDR2 reads YYNGEE. Trimming cost V 3 bases and J 9 bases; bases outside gene matches: 13. The CDR3 has 16 amino acids.

The genes are TRBV7-9 and TRBJ2-7; 10 nucleotides match TRBD1. CDR1 SEHNR and CDR2 FQNEAQ come from the germline V gene (reference sequence). The V and J ends lost 2 bases and 7 bases, in that order; junction bases with no gene match: 11. The CDR3 is made up of 16 amino acids. The CDR3 protein is CASSLRSGTGVGEQYF. The CDR3 nucleotides are TGTGCCAGCAGCTTACGCTCCGGGACAGGGGTCGGGGAGCAGTACTTC.

This clone was observed once. The gene calls are TRBV6-5 and TRBJ1-1, with D tentatively TRBD1 (5 bases). V was shortened by 6 bases and J by 1 base, with 15 bases between the two germline ends. Germline V CDR1 and CDR2: MNHEY, SVGAGI. The CDR3 covers 15 residues. The CDR3 bases are TGTGCCAGCAGCATCCATAGGGGAGGGAACACTGAAGCTTTCTTT. Its translation is CASSIHRGGNTEAFF.

This chain links TRBV11-1 with TRBJ1-1; D possibly corresponds to TRBD1 (5 bases). The V gene's germline CDR1 is SGHAT and CDR2 FQDESV (reference sequence). Trimming stripped 3 bases from V and 5 bases from J, with 13 bases between. This CDR3 region has 14 residues. The CDR3 sequence: CASSFAGWGTEAFF. CDR3 DNA: TGTGCCAGCAGCTTTGCAGGGTGGGGAACTGAAGCTTTCTTT.

Many counts were recorded for this clone. V and J are TRBV4-1 and TRBJ2-1; 9 nucleotides agree with TRBD1. Per the germline V gene, CDR1 is MGHRA and CDR2 is YSYEKL. V lost 3 bases, J lost 3 bases, and 9 bases stayed unmatched. There are 17 residues in the CDR3. The chain's CDR3 is CASSHLGRDRVYNEQFF. The DNA for the CDR3 is TGCGCCAGCAGCCACCTTGGAAGGGACAGGGTCTACAATGAGCAGTTCTTC.

The rearrangement uses TRBV3-1 (or the pseudogene TRBV3-2) and TRBJ1-2, with D perhaps TRBD1 (6 bases). V was trimmed by 5 bases and J by 3 bases, leaving 13 bases between them. The CDR3 has 14 residues. CDR1 is LGHDT, CDR2 YNNKEL, per germline (reference sequence). CDR3 nucleotide sequence: TGTGCCAGCAGCGCTCTACAGGGCCACTATGGCTACACCTTC. It is translated as CASSALQGHYGYTF.

The rearrangement links TRBV5-1 to TRBJ2-2; D remains unclear. Per the germline V gene, CDR1 is SGHRS and CDR2 is YFSETQ. The CDR3 loop spans 13 amino acids. With 4 bases removed from V and 0 bases from J, the gap between germline ends came to 4 bases. The CDR3 nucleotides are TGCGCCAGCAGCGTTACGAACACCGGGGAGCTGTTTTTT. Amino acids: CASSVTNTGELFF.

This clone was observed once. The rearrangement links TRBV7-8 to TRBJ2-7; 7 bases are a match to TRBD1. This CDR3 has 13 amino acids. The germline gives CDR1 SGHVS, CDR2 FQNEAQ. Trimming removed 5 bases from V and 3 bases from J; junction bases left unmatched: 4. The CDR3 sequence: CASSLGQIYEQYF. The CDR3 DNA reads as TGTGCCAGCAGCCTGGGACAGATCTACGAGCAGTACTTC.

This clone was seen just once. The V call is TRBV7-2, the J call TRBJ2-7, with D possibly TRBD1 on 5 matching bases. Trimming stripped 5 bases from V and 6 bases from J, with 11 bases between. The CDR3 runs to 12 residues. Germline V gene data show CDR1 as SGHTA and CDR2 as FQGNSA. CDR3 in amino acids: CASSPDIPEQYF. CDR3 DNA sequence: TGTGCCAGCAGCCCGGACATCCCCGAGCAGTACTTC.

The rearrangement links TRBV6-6 to TRBJ1-5; D not resolved. Looked up from germline, CDR1 is MNHNY and CDR2 is SVGAGI (reference sequence). The ends were cut back, 4 bases at V and 0 bases at J, with 10 bases in the middle. The CDR3 is 15 amino acids. This CDR3 reads CASSSGSYSNQPQHF. The DNA for the CDR3 is TGTGCCAGCAGTTCCGGGAGCTATAGCAATCAGCCCCAGCATTTT.

The V gene is TRBV7-6, the J gene TRBJ2-7; tentative D call: TRBD1 (6 bases). V was clipped by 2 bases and J by 6 bases, with 17 bases between them. Germline CDR1 and CDR2: SGHVS and FNYEAQ. This CDR3 is 15 amino acids long. This chain's CDR3 is CASSLLGAGAVEQYF. CDR3 coding DNA: TGTGCCAGCAGCTTATTGGGGGCTGGGGCTGTCGAGCAGTACTTC.

The rearrangement uses TRBV7-8 and TRBJ2-5; D remains ambiguous. This CDR3 has 13 residues. Looked up from germline, CDR1 is SGHVS and CDR2 is FQNEAQ. V was trimmed by 3 bases and J by 4 bases, leaving 9 bases between them. The CDR3 here is CASSFGYRETQYF. For the CDR3, the DNA is TGTGCCAGCAGCTTCGGGTATAGAGAGACCCAGTACTTC.

The chain employs TRBV29-1 and TRBJ1-2; tentative D call: TRBD1 (5 bases). Germline V CDR1 and CDR2: SQVTM, ANQGSEA. V was trimmed by 5 bases and J by 8 bases, leaving 15 bases between them. This CDR3 is built from 12 residues. CDR3 sequence (DNA): TGCAGCGTTCAAAAGACAGTATCCGGCTACACCTTC. Residues: CSVQKTVSGYTF.